This TCR beta chain was sequenced during a study of blood T cell repertoires in COVID-19. Clones were read by immunoSEQ multiplex PCR, and TCRdb kept only the in-frame ones, dropping some. The repertoire has 200,000 to 250,000 clones, 85% to 90% of them found once; the top ten carry about 2.2%. The germline V gene encodes CDR1 SGHNT and CDR2 YYREEE (reference sequence). Trimming took 4 bases from V and 4 from J; bases not matched to a gene: 7. The length of the CDR3 is 15 residues. This clonotype originated in a woman aged 50 to 60 with acute or convalescent COVID-19. The chain uses TRBV5-4 and TRBJ2-1, with TRBD1 matching over 8 bases. The sequencing sample was made of peripheral blood. The CDR3 is CASSPRDRPYNEQFF. In DNA form, the CDR3 reads TGTGCCAGCAGCCCCCGGGACAGGCCATACAATGAGCAGTTCTTC. The entire variable domain, with the rest obtained from reference TRBV5-4 and TRBJ2-1, is as follows: ETGVTQSPTHLIKTRGQQVTLRCSSQSGHNTVSWYQQALGQGPQFIFQYYREEENGRGNFPPRFSGLQFPNYSSELNVNALELDDSALYLCASSPRDRPYNEQFFGPGTRLTVL.